The subject of this entry is one T cell receptor beta chain. These data belong to a study of blood T cells in healthy people across ages. Sample-barcoded 5' priming and a J-beta primer mix drove a second PCR of roughly 7 to 11 cycles. TCRdb analysed the 5' RACE reads with MiXCR anew, one entry per CDR3 protein. In the table there are about 640,000 distinct CDR3 sequences, 58% of which are singletons. CDR1 and CDR2 from the germline V gene are DFQATT and SNEGSKA (reference sequence). This CDR3 comprises 12 residues. The V gene lost 5 bases and the J gene lost 10 bases, with 15 bases spanning the gap. Material for sequencing was blood. The chain couples TRBV20-1 to TRBJ2-1; the D gene is possibly TRBD2 (5 bases). The receptor comes from a man between 60 and 70 years old in good health. CDR3 nucleotides: TGCAGTGCTTCGGGCCCGGAGGACGAGCAGTTCTTC. This sequence encodes CSASGPEDEQFF.